This T cell receptor beta chain comes out of a study of siplizumab effects on memory and regulatory T cells. Study conclusions and caveats: Unstimulated subsets accounted for the mapping of only a minor share of the clones that were alloreactive. About 75-97% of proliferating CD4+ or CD8+ clones had no assignable naive or memory phenotype. Naive T cells looked more diverse than memory cells and looked like major alloresponse contributors. In controls, about 28% of mappable alloreactive CD4+ clones were Treg-derived on average, versus roughly 69% with siplizumab.

A word on this clone: Antigen specificity is unknown.

Generated by immunoSEQ multiplex PCR, the TCRdb table keeps only in-frame clones and is missing some. This table has around 100,000 clones, 93% appearing once. The material sequenced was Tregs sorted from blood. The sequence came from a human donor in good health.

In DNA, the CDR3 is TGTGCCAGCAGCCTGCGGACTAGCGGGGATACGAGGGGATACGAGCAGTACTTC. Its protein product is CASSLRTSGDTRGYEQYF. The chain uses TRBV5-5 and TRBJ2-7; TRBD2 matches 12 bases. The CDR3 is made up of 18 amino acids. Trimming at V came to 4 bases and at J to 4 bases, leaving 15 bases not matched to a gene. Germline CDR1 SGHKS, CDR2 YYEKEE (reference sequence).